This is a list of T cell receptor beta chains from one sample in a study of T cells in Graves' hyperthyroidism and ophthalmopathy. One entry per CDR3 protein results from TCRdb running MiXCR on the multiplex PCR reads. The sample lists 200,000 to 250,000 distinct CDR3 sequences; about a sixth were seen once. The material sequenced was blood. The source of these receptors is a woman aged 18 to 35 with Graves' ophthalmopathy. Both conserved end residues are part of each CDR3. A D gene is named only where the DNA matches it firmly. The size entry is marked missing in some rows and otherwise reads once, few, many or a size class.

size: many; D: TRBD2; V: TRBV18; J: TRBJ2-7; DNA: TGTGCCAGCTCACCGACTAGCGGAACCTACGAGCAGTACTTC; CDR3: CASSPTSGTYEQYF
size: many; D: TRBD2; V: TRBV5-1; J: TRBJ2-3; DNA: TGCGCCAGCAGCTTCCCCGAGGGGCTAGCGGGAACTACAGATACGCAGTATTTT; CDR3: CASSFPEGLAGTTDTQYF
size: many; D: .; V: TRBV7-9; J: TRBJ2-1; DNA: TGTGCCAGCAGCTTAGGAGTTCGGGGCGGAGGCTCCTACAATGAGCAGTTCTTC; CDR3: CASSLGVRGGGSYNEQFF
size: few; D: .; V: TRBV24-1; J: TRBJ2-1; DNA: TGTGCCACCAGTGATTTGCGCAGGCCCGACAATGAGCAGTTCTTC; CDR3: CATSDLRRPDNEQFF
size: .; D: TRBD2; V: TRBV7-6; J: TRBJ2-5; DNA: TGTGCCAGCGAGAAGCGGGGGGGGACCCAGTACTTC; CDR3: CASEKRGGTQYF
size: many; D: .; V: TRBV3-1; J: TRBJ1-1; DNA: TGTGCCAGCAGCCAAGGCTGGCGTATGAACACTGAAGCTTTCTTT; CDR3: CASSQGWRMNTEAFF
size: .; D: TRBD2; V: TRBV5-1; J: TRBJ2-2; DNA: TGCGCCAGCAGCCCGGGACTATTCACCGGGGAGCTGTTTTTT; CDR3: CASSPGLFTGELFF
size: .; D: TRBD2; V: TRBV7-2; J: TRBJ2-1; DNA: TGTGCCAGCAGCACCGGGGAGATCTGGCGGGGGGACTCCTACAATGAGCAGTTCTTC; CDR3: CASSTGEIWRGDSYNEQFF
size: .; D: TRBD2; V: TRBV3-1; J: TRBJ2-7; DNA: TGTGCCAGCAGCCAAGGACTAGCGGGAGGGGGTACCTACGAGCAGTACTTC; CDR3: CASSQGLAGGGTYEQYF
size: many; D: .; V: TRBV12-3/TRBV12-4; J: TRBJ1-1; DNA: TGTGCCAGCAGTTTAAGTCCTTGGACTGAAGCTTTCTTT; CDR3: CASSLSPWTEAFF
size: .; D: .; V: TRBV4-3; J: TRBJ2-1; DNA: TGCGCCAGCAGCCAAGGGGACCTCTACAATGAGCAGTTCTTC; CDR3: CASSQGDLYNEQFF
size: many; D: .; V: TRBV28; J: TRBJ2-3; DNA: TGTGCCAGCACAATGGGAACAGATACGCAGTATTTT; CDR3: CASTMGTDTQYF
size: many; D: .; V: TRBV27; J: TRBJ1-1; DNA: TGTGCCAGCAGTTTATGGGGCCCTCTTGGGGTTGAAGCTTTCTTT; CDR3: CASSLWGPLGVEAFF
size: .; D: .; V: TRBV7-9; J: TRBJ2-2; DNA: TGTGCCAGCAGCTTAGTTGGCCCAGACACCGGGGAGCTGTTTTTT; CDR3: CASSLVGPDTGELFF